This T cell receptor (beta chain) comes out of a study of CD8 T cells in ankylosing spondylitis. The table lists this clonotype with many counts. TCRdb reanalysed the 5' RACE reads using MiXCR and keeps one entry per CDR3 protein. The repertoire consists of 200,000 or so distinct CDR3 sequences, with about an eighth occurring once and the leading ten covering roughly 9.6%. This CDR3 has 12 amino acids. CDR1 and CDR2 (germline): SGHRS, YFSETQ. V was shortened by 0 bases and J by 7 bases, with 7 bases between the two germline ends. This TCR came from a female donor with ankylosing spondylitis or in good health (not recorded which). Sequences were obtained from blood, either unsorted or a sorted T cell fraction (not recorded which). The rearrangement uses TRBV5-1 and TRBJ1-1; D is perhaps TRBD1 (5 bases). The CDR3 loop is CASSLEGLEAFF. The CDR3 region has the DNA TGCGCCAGCAGCTTGGAGGGGCTTGAAGCTTTCTTT.